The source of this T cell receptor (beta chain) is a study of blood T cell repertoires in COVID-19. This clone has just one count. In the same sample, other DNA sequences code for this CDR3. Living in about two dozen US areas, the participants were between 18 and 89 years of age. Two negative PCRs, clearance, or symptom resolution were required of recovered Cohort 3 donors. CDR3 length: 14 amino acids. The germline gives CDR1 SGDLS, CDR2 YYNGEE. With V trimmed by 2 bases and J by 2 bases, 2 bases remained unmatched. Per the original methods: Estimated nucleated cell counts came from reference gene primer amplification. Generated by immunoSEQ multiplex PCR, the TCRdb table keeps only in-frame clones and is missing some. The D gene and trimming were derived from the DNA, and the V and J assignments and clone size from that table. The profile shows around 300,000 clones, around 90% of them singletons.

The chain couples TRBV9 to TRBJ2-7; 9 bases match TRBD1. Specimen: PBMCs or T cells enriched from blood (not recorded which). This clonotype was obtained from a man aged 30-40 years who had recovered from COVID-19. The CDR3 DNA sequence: TGTGCCAGCAGCGTGGGACAGGGAACCTACGAGCAGTACTTC. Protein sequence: CASSVGQGTYEQYF. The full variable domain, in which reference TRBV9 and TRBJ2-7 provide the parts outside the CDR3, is DSGVTQTPKHLITATGQRVTLRCSPRSGDLSVYWYQQSLDQGLQFLIQYYNGEERAKGNILERFSAQQFPDLHSELNLSSLELGDSALYFCASSVGQGTYEQYFGPGTRLTVT.